A single sample is the source of the 10 T cell receptor beta chains below, sequenced in a study of blood T cell repertoires in COVID-19. Clones were sequenced by immunoSEQ multiplex PCR, and TCRdb holds only the in-frame ones, with some missing. This sample carries about 150,000 clones, 70% to 90% of them seen once, and the ten largest clones take about 5%. The sequencing input was peripheral blood. The receptors derive from a human donor in a cohort sampled during active COVID-19.

This clone came up a few times. V usage is TRBV12-2 and J usage is TRBJ2-2; the D call in the table, TRBD1, was not verified against the DNA. TRBV12-2 is a documented pseudogene. CDR3 length: 15 amino acids. CDR3 sequence (DNA): TGTGCAAGTCGTCCTGGGGCGATCCTAAGGGGGGAGCTGTTTTTT. Protein sequence: CASRPGAILRGELFF.

J is TRBJ2-7 and V is TRBV5-1; 9 bases map to TRBD2. Trimming took 4 bases from V and 1 from J; bases not matched to a gene: 12. The CDR3 is 17 amino acids. The germline V gene has CDR1 SGHRS and CDR2 YFSETQ. The DNA of the CDR3 is TGCGCCAGCAGCCCACAACTTAGCGGGAGAAGTTCCTACGAGCAGTACTTC. The encoded protein is CASSPQLSGRSSYEQYF.

This CDR3 reads CASSLRTGMANTEAFF. DNA for the CDR3: TGTGCCAGCAGCCTCAGGACAGGGATGGCGAACACTGAAGCTTTCTTT. This chain joins TRBV16 and TRBJ1-1; 8 bases agree with TRBD1. Germline CDR1 and CDR2: KGHSY and FQNENV. The V gene end was trimmed by 4 bases and the J gene end by 1 base; junction bases not matched to a gene: 8. This CDR3 contains 16 residues.

The table lists this clone with a count of one. The J gene is TRBJ1-4, the V gene TRBV18; perhaps TRBD1 as D (6 bases). The CDR3 loop spans 16 amino acids. Germline V gene lookup returns CDR1 KGHSH and CDR2 LQKENI. V was trimmed by 3 bases and J by 3 bases, leaving 14 bases between them. The CDR3 DNA is TGTGCCAGCTCACCGGGGTCGGGGGGCCCTAATGAAAAACTGTTTTTT. Protein product: CASSPGSGGPNEKLFF.

The chain carries TRBV11-2 and TRBJ2-7, with D possibly matching TRBD1 (6 bases). V was clipped by 4 bases and J by 3 bases, with 16 bases between them. The CDR3 is 15 amino acids. Germline V gives CDR1 SGHAT, CDR2 FQNNGV. The CDR3 protein is CASSSRGSGIYEQYF. The CDR3 DNA reads as TGTGCCAGCAGCTCGAGGGGGTCGGGGATCTACGAGCAGTACTTC. The complete variable domain, with remaining parts taken from reference TRBV11-2 and TRBJ2-7, reads EAGVAQSPRYKIIEKRQSVAFWCNPISGHATLYWYQQILGQGPKLLIQFQNNGVVDDSQLPKDRFSAERLKGVDSTLKIQPAKLEDSAVYLCASSSRGSGIYEQYFGPGTRLTVT.

The rearrangement joins TRBV2 to TRBJ1-1; TRBD1 aligns across 8 bases. Germline V gene sequence: CDR1 SNHLY, CDR2 FYNNEI. This CDR3 has 15 amino acids. V gave up 6 bases and J gave up 1 base; unmatched junction bases: 7. The CDR3 nucleotides read TGTGCCAGCAGCGACCGGGACAGGTGGAACACTGAAGCTTTCTTT. Translating it yields CASSDRDRWNTEAFF. The complete variable domain, with remaining parts taken from reference TRBV2 and TRBJ1-1, reads EPEVTQTPSHQVTQMGQEVILRCVPISNHLYFYWYRQILGQKVEFLVSFYNNEISEKSEIFDDQFSVERPDGSNFTLKIRSTKLEDSAMYFCASSDRDRWNTEAFFGQGTRLTVV.

This sequence joins TRBV9 and TRBJ2-3; 7 positions agree with TRBD1. V was clipped by 0 bases and J by 3 bases; unmatched bases: 7. The CDR3 has 16 residues. Germline assignment: CDR1 SGDLS and CDR2 YYNGEE. This CDR3 reads CASSVGRGGTTDTQYF. The DNA for the CDR3 is TGTGCCAGCAGCGTAGGGAGAGGGGGCACGACAGATACGCAGTATTTT.

The rearrangement links TRBV6-6 to TRBJ1-2, with TRBD1 matching over 8 bases. Germline values: CDR1 MNHNY, CDR2 SVGAGI (reference sequence). CDR3 length: 15 residues. The junction had 6 bases not matched to a gene; V was cut back by 5 bases and J by 1 base. CDR3 nucleotides: TGTGCCAGCAGTAGATCGACAGGGGTTAACTATGGCTACACCTTC. Its protein is CASSRSTGVNYGYTF.

This chain connects TRBV18 to TRBJ2-3; TRBD2 aligns across 8 bases. J lost 9 bases, V lost 0 bases, and 8 bases had no gene match. The CDR3 runs to 15 residues. The germline gives CDR1 KGHSH, CDR2 LQKENI. The CDR3, as DNA: TGTGCCAGCTCACCACCCGGGACTAGACGGGACACGCAGTATTTT. Translating it yields CASSPPGTRRDTQYF.

The rearrangement uses TRBV6-6 and TRBJ1-4; D is unclear. V dropped 5 bases and J dropped 3 bases, with 7 bases sitting between them. There are 13 residues in the CDR3. In germline, CDR1 is MNHNY, CDR2 SVGAGI (reference sequence). For the CDR3, the DNA is TGTGCCAGCAGTCGGAGCTCTAATGAAAAACTGTTTTTT. This sequence encodes CASSRSSNEKLFF.